The present entry profiles one T cell receptor beta chain with its context. The antigen is not known. The V and J ends lost 2 bases and 4 bases respectively, with 13 bases between them. CDR1 is MNHEY, CDR2 SVGAGI, per germline. This CDR3 has 15 residues. This entry belongs to a study of T cell repertoires in cytomegalovirus infection. Study overall: Both CMV infection and a matching HLA type were indicated by public TCR beta signatures.

One entry per CDR3 protein results from TCRdb running MiXCR on the reads. The data contain 80,000 or so distinct CDR3 sequences, 35% to 45% of them singletons. Study-wide points: The ex vivo response showed dominance by HLA-C-restricted CMV-specific TCR beta clonotypes.

The V gene is TRBV6-5, the J gene TRBJ2-3; D perhaps matches TRBD2 (6 bases). The sample consisted of CD8+ T cells from cultured PBMCs, taken from culture after CMV antigen stimulation. This sequence originates from a human donor in good health (CMV status not recorded). Some clones in this sample may be carry-over from other donors' samples. CDR3 in amino acids: CASSYGTSGADTQYF. The CDR3 DNA sequence: TGTGCCAGCAGTTACGGGACTTCGGGGGCAGATACGCAGTATTTT.